Included here is one T cell receptor beta chain sequence, with context. Antigen specificity is unknown. Germline assignment: CDR1 LNHDA and CDR2 SQIVND (reference sequence). The CDR3 has 15 amino acids. With V trimmed by 5 bases and J by 7 bases, 11 bases remained unmatched. The data were obtained in a study of cytomegalovirus exposure and HLA in healthy donors. Primers for the PCR totalled 60 Vbeta and 13 Jbeta. Assay: immunoSEQ multiplex PCR; the TCRdb copy retains only in-frame clones and omits some. Listed are under 90,000 clones; roughly 7.4% falls within the top ten. Study observations and caveats: An analysis was carried out at a later point. It showed that HLA-associated TCR beta chains were more clonally expanded than equally common non-associated chains.

The origin of this receptor is a female donor in good health and CMV-seropositive. Sequencing was carried out using PBMCs. The rearrangement uses TRBV19 and TRBJ2-1; 7 nucleotides line up with TRBD1. The CDR3 DNA follows: TGTGCCAGTAGTTTTCGACAGGGTGGCATGAATGAGCAGTTCTTC. It yields the protein CASSFRQGGMNEQFF. Complete variable domain (other parts from reference TRBV19 and TRBJ2-1): DGGITQSPKYLFRKEGQNVTLSCEQNLNHDAMYWYRQDPGQGLRLIYYSQIVNDFQKGDIAEGYSVSREKKESFPLTVTSAQKNPTAFYLCASSFRQGGMNEQFFGPGTRLTVL.